The T cell receptor beta chain described here comes from a study of shared clonotypes between healthy human individuals. Generated by immunoSEQ multiplex PCR, the TCRdb table keeps only in-frame clones and is missing some. This sample carries more than 900,000 clones, around 78% of them seen once, and the ten largest clones take roughly 0.61%. The germline V gene has CDR1 SGHAT and CDR2 FQDESV (reference sequence). The CDR3 contains 15 residues. Trimming cost V 6 bases and J 6 bases, with 21 bases left between them. HIV-negative, healthy adults without recent acute infections or vaccinations were the donors.

The sequenced sample consisted of memory CD4+ T cells from PBMCs. Stated subset: CD45RA-negative fraction. This rearrangement joins TRBV11-1 to TRBJ2-7; D remains ambiguous. This TCR came from a man aged 18 to 30 in good health. Some clones in this sample may be carry-over from other donors' samples. CDR3 DNA: TGTGCCAGCAGTTCGTCACGGGCCTCCAGAGGCGAGCAGTACTTC. This gives the protein CASSSSRASRGEQYF.